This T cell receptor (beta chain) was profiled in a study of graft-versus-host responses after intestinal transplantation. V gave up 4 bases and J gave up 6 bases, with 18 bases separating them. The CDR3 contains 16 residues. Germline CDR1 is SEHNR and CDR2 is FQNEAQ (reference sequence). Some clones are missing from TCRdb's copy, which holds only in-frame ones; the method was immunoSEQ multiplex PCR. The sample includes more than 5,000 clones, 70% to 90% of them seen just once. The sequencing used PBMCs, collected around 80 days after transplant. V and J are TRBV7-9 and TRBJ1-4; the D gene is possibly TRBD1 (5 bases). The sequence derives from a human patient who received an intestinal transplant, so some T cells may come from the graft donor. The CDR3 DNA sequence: TGTGCCAGCAGCTCCCTAGCGGAGGGGTTCGATGAAAAACTGTTTTTT. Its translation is CASSSLAEGFDEKLFF.